The present T cell receptor (beta chain) was sequenced within a study of shared clonotypes between healthy human individuals. Broader study findings: Read depth was anticipated to influence clonotype sharing among donors. Estimated richness values were generally larger in naive subsets than in memory subsets.

Concerning this clone: Its antigen is unidentified.

DNA at around 190 ng, around 30,000 T cell genomes, went into sorted-subset replicate PCRs. Assay used: immunoSEQ multiplex PCR; TCRdb lists only in-frame clones, some missing. The sample consists of roughly 1,000,000 clones, about four fifths of them appearing once. Sample: memory CD4+ T cells from PBMCs. Subset in this sample: CD45RA-negative fraction. The TCR comes from a man between 18 and 35 years old in good health. Some clones in this sample may be carry-over from other donors' samples.

CDR3 loop: CASSLAGVEPQHF. CDR3 nucleotide sequence: TGTGCCAGCAGCTTAGCAGGGGTTGAGCCCCAGCATTTT. V gene TRBV7-9 combines with J gene TRBJ1-5; tentative D call: TRBD1 (5 bases). This CDR3 is 13 amino acids long. V was trimmed by 0 bases and J by 8 bases, leaving 8 bases between them. Germline V lookup: CDR1 SEHNR, CDR2 FQNEAQ (reference sequence).